This T cell receptor (beta chain) was sequenced during a study of molecular identifiers for immune sequencing clone quantification. TCRdb passed the PCR reads through MiXCR, listing each CDR3 protein once. The top ten hold approximately 0.84% of the sample, which has 250,000 to 400,000 distinct CDR3 sequences, about 22% seen once. This clonotype was counted ten times or more. Germline loops: CDR1 MNHEY, CDR2 SMNVEV (reference sequence). There are 16 residues in the CDR3. Germline trimming cut 4 bases from V and 9 bases from J; bases unmatched to any gene: 13. The TCR originated in a human donor in good health. Some libraries in this study had Jurkat cell RNA spiked in. Material: naive CD8+ T cells from blood, with Jurkat cell RNA spiked in. The sample's subset: FACS-sorted CD8+CD4-CCR7+CD45RA+ naive T cells. The gene calls are TRBV27 and TRBJ2-5; 11 bases align to TRBD2. The CDR3 here is CASSSGLAGARGAQYF. CDR3 bases: TGTGCCAGCAGTTCAGGACTAGCGGGCGCCAGAGGGGCCCAGTACTTC.